This T cell receptor (beta chain) was observed in a study of blood T cell repertoires in COVID-19. Study-level background: Whether acute or convalescent, the COVID-19 samples came from the United States, Italy and Spain. Sources were T cells, B-cell-depleted T cells, or PBMCs; the material itself was cDNA or gDNA.

Germline values: CDR1 SNHLY, CDR2 FYNNEI. Trimming stripped 8 bases from V and 8 bases from J, with 15 bases between. This CDR3 contains 13 residues. Authors' data handling: Using reference gene primer amplification, nucleated cell counts were estimated. Only in-frame clones appear in the TCRdb table, and some are missing; sequencing was by immunoSEQ multiplex PCR. The V and J calls and clone size are taken from that table; D and trimming were inferred from the DNA. The sample yields 85,000 to 130,000 clones, roughly nine tenths seen once. Sequencing input: peripheral blood. The TCR originated in a human donor in a cohort sampled during active COVID-19. The chain is built from TRBV2 and TRBJ2-2, with D perhaps matching TRBD2 (5 bases). The CDR3 protein is CASGPQVAGELFF. The CDR3 bases are TGTGCCAGCGGTCCCCAAGTAGCGGGGGAGCTGTTTTTT.